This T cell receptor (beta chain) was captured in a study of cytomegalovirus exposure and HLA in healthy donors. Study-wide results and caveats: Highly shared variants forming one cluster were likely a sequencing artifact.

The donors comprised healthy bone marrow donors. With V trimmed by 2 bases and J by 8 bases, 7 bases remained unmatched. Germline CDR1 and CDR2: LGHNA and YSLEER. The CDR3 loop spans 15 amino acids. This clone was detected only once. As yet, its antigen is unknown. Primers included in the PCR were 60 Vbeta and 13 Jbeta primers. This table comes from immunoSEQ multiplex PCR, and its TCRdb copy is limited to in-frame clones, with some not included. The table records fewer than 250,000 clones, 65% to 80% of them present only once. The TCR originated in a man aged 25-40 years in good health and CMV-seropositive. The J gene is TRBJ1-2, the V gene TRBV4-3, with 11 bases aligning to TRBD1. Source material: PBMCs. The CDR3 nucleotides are TGCGCCAGCAGCCAAACGGGACAGGGGGTAGAGGGCTACACCTTC. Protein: CASSQTGQGVEGYTF.